The 31 T cell receptor beta chains below come from one sample, sequenced in a study of blood T cell repertoires in COVID-19. Using immunoSEQ multiplex PCR, the repertoire was profiled, and TCRdb retains in-frame clones only, with some absent. The table has about 180,000 clones, about nine tenths seen once. The sample was peripheral blood. The origin of the receptors is a man younger than 35 who had recovered from COVID-19.

The V gene is TRBV19, the J gene TRBJ2-1; maybe TRBD2 (6 bases). Trimming pared 10 bases from V and 5 bases from J, leaving 21 bases between. Germline CDR1 and CDR2: LNHDA and SQIVND (reference sequence). CDR3 length: 15 residues. The CDR3 sequence is CATSHRSSAHNEQFF. The CDR3 DNA is TGTGCCACCTCCCACCGCTCTAGCGCACACAATGAGCAGTTCTTC.

For this clone: The same CDR3 can be traced to other DNA sequences in this sample. This CDR3 is CASSQGTASYEQYF. CDR3 sequence (DNA): TGTGCCAGCAGCCAAGGGACAGCTTCCTACGAGCAGTACTTC. The chain joins TRBV3-1 (or the pseudogene TRBV3-2) to TRBJ2-7; D is possibly TRBD1 (6 bases). The CDR3 length is 14 residues. Between the trimmed V and J ends, which lost 1 base and 1 base, there was a span of 8 bases. Per germline, CDR1 LGHDT and CDR2 YNNKEL (reference sequence).

With regard to this clone: Other nucleotide sequences from this sample produce the same CDR3. CDR3 in DNA: TGTGCCAGCAGCCTGAGCGATACGCAGTATTTT. It yields the protein CASSLSDTQYF. This chain uses TRBV12-3 or TRBV12-4 with TRBJ2-3, with no clear D. The CDR3 runs to 11 residues. Deletions cut 6 bases from V and 6 bases from J, with 7 bases between.

The chain uses TRBV7-8 and TRBJ2-1; 8 nucleotides line up with TRBD2. The ends lost 7 bases at V and 6 bases at J; junction bases unmatched: 17. The CDR3 has 17 residues. Germline V gene data show CDR1 as SGHVS and CDR2 as FQNEAQ. Written as DNA, the CDR3 is TGTGCCAGCACTCGGGAGCCCTTACTAGCGGACCTCAATGAGCAGTTCTTC. Translated, it gives CASTREPLLADLNEQFF.

This sequence joins TRBV6-2 or TRBV6-3 and TRBJ2-1, with TRBD2 identical over 7 bases. The ends lost 6 bases at V and 0 bases at J; junction bases unmatched: 5. Germline lookup yields CDR1 MNHEY and CDR2 SVGEGT. CDR3 length equals 15 residues. This chain's CDR3 is CASSSSGASYNEQFF. The CDR3 region has the DNA TGTGCCAGCAGCTCCAGCGGGGCCTCCTACAATGAGCAGTTCTTC.

The rearrangement uses TRBV6-5 and TRBJ2-7, with D perhaps matching TRBD1 (6 bases). Deletions cut 8 bases from V and 4 bases from J, with 12 bases between. CDR1 and CDR2 from the germline V gene are MNHEY and SVGAGI. This CDR3 is built from 12 residues. CDR3 amino acids: CASGQGIYEQYF. CDR3 in DNA: TGTGCCAGCGGGCAGGGGATTTACGAGCAGTACTTC.

The gene calls are TRBV13 and TRBJ2-7; possible D gene TRBD2, 6 bases. The CDR3 is 14 residues long. Germline V gene data show CDR1 as PRHDT and CDR2 as FYEKMQ (reference sequence). V lost 0 bases and J 2 bases, leaving 8 bases between the germline ends. The CDR3 DNA follows: TGTGCCAGCAGCTTAGGAGCGGGTCCCTACGAGCAGTACTTC. This codes for CASSLGAGPYEQYF. Looking up the rest from reference TRBV13 and TRBJ2-7 gives the full variable domain: AAGVIQSPRHLIKEKRETATLKCYPIPRHDTVYWYQQGPGQDPQFLISFYEKMQSDKGSIPDRFSAQQFSDYHSELNMSSLELGDSALYFCASSLGAGPYEQYFGPGTRLTVT.

The CDR3 loop is CASSLGGTGELFF. The CDR3 nucleotides read TGTGCCAGCAGCTTAGGAGGAACCGGGGAGCTGTTTTTT. The rearrangement uses TRBV11-3 and TRBJ2-2; D unresolved. Germline loops: CDR1 SGHNT, CDR2 YENEEA. This CDR3 has 13 amino acids. Trimming removed 1 base at V and 5 bases at J, with 5 bases between. The full variable domain, its missing parts supplied by reference TRBV11-3 and TRBJ2-2, is EAGVVQSPRYKIIEKKQPVAFWCNPISGHNTLYWYLQNLGQGPELLIRYENEEAVDDSQLPKDRFSAERLKGVDSTLKIQPAELGDSAVYLCASSLGGTGELFFGEGSRLTVL.

The chain carries TRBV5-4 and TRBJ2-2, with a weak D call TRBD2 (6 bases). This CDR3 region has 16 residues. Germline CDR1 reads SGHNT; CDR2 reads YYREEE (reference sequence). V was pared by 0 bases and J by 0 bases, with 9 bases between. CDR3: CASSLGSGSNTGELFF. DNA for the CDR3: TGTGCCAGCAGCTTGGGCAGCGGGTCGAACACCGGGGAGCTGTTTTTT.

The chain carries TRBV5-1 and TRBJ1-2, with 9 nucleotides matching TRBD1. This CDR3 spans 16 amino acids. Germline CDR1 SGHRS, CDR2 YFSETQ. V shed 7 bases, J shed 0 bases, and the junction held 10 bases outside the gene matches. CDR3 residues: CASGTDRDRANYGYTF. CDR3 bases: TGCGCCAGCGGAACGGACCGGGACAGGGCTAACTATGGCTACACCTTC.

The rearrangement uses TRBV15 and TRBJ2-3, with D uncertain. With 0 bases removed from V and 6 bases from J, the gap between germline ends came to 7 bases. Per the germline V gene, CDR1 is LNHNV and CDR2 is YYDKDF (reference sequence). The CDR3 length is 13 residues. CDR3 bases: TGTGCCACCAGCAGAGATCAGGTGGATACGCAGTATTTT. It codes for CATSRDQVDTQYF.

The rearrangement uses TRBV18 and TRBJ2-7; 7 nucleotides align to TRBD2. CDR1 and CDR2 from the germline V gene are KGHSH and LQKENI. The ends lost 2 bases at V and 5 bases at J; junction bases unmatched: 9. The CDR3 is 15 residues long. The CDR3 nucleotides are TGTGCCAGCTCACCATCGCCCGTGGCGGGAGACGAGCAGTACTTC. The encoded protein is CASSPSPVAGDEQYF.

This clone was picked up a small number of times. The V gene is TRBV9, the J gene TRBJ1-1, with D tentatively TRBD1 (5 bases). The germline CDR1 and CDR2 sequences are SGDLS and YYNGEE. The CDR3 spans 14 residues. V lost 2 bases to trimming and J lost 7 bases, with 15 bases between them. The CDR3 sequence: CASSVGRALGEAFF. In nucleotides, the CDR3 is TGTGCCAGCAGCGTTGGCAGGGCATTAGGTGAAGCTTTCTTT.

V and J are TRBV6-5 and TRBJ1-1, with D unclear. This CDR3 is built from 12 residues. Germline V gives CDR1 MNHEY, CDR2 SVGAGI. V lost 5 bases, J lost 1 base, and 5 bases lay in between. The CDR3 region is CASSPGNTEAFF. CDR3 nucleotides: TGTGCCAGCAGTCCAGGGAACACTGAAGCTTTCTTT.

The chain links TRBV7-2 to TRBJ2-7; D is possibly TRBD2 (5 bases). There are 12 residues in the CDR3. The V end was cut by 4 bases, the J end by 5 bases, with 9 bases between. The germline CDR1 and CDR2 sequences are SGHTA and FQGNSA. The CDR3 coding sequence is TGTGCCAGCAGCTCCCACGGGGACGAGCAGTACTTC. It yields the protein CASSSHGDEQYF. Filled out from reference TRBV7-2 and TRBJ2-7, the complete variable domain reads GAGVSQSPSNKVTEKGKDVELRCDPISGHTALYWYRQSLGQGLEFLIYFQGNSAPDKSGLPSDRFSAERTGGSVSTLTIQRTQQEDSAVYLCASSSHGDEQYFGPGTRLTVT.

This chain uses TRBV29-1 with TRBJ2-1; 10 nucleotides line up with TRBD2. The CDR3 length is 14 residues. The germline V gene encodes CDR1 SQVTM and CDR2 ANQGSEA. The trim removed 4 bases at V and 9 bases at J, leaving 9 bases unmatched. CDR3 DNA sequence: TGCAGCGTTGTAGGTCTAGCGGGAGTTATTGAGCAGTTCTTC. Its protein is CSVVGLAGVIEQFF.

The V and J genes are TRBV10-3 and TRBJ1-1; 9 bases are a match to TRBD1. There are 14 residues in the CDR3. The germline gives CDR1 ENHRY, CDR2 SYGVKD. V dropped 4 bases and J dropped 5; count of bases not matched to a gene: 5. The CDR3 sequence: CAISAGQGWTEAFF. CDR3 in DNA: TGTGCCATCAGTGCAGGACAGGGGTGGACTGAAGCTTTCTTT.

Turning to this clone: The junction does not match germline at one end; this may be a read error. The chain employs TRBV4-2 and TRBJ1-4, with 10 bases matching TRBD1. Germline loops: CDR1 LGHNA, CDR2 YNFKEQ. This CDR3 has 16 amino acids. CDR3 in amino acids: CASSPNRQGASEKLFF. CDR3 bases: TGTGCCAGCAGCCCCAACCGACAGGGGGCGTCTGAAAAACTATTTTTT.

The chain recombines TRBV5-1 with TRBJ1-6, with 7 nucleotides matching TRBD1. J gave up 5 bases and V 5 bases, and 7 bases lay outside the gene matches. The CDR3 totals 15 residues. Germline V gene data show CDR1 as SGHRS and CDR2 as YFSETQ. The CDR3 region is CASRSTGTDNSPLHF. CDR3 bases: TGCGCCAGCAGATCCACCGGGACAGATAATTCACCCCTCCACTTT.

The J gene is TRBJ2-7, the V gene TRBV4-3; 7 nucleotides agree with TRBD2. V was pared by 4 bases and J by 3 bases, with 12 bases of the junction left unmatched. The germline V gene has CDR1 LGHNA and CDR2 YSLEER. The CDR3 totals 16 residues. The CDR3 sequence is CASSLGGLADGYEQYF. The CDR3 DNA follows: TGCGCCAGCAGCCTCGGCGGTCTAGCGGACGGCTACGAGCAGTACTTC.

The rearrangement links TRBV6-2 or TRBV6-3 to TRBJ2-1; possible D gene TRBD2, 6 bases. Looked up from germline, CDR1 is MNHEY and CDR2 is SVGEGT. This CDR3 has 17 amino acids. V lost 2 bases to trimming and J lost 0 bases, with 14 bases between them. This CDR3 is CASSYDLARSSYNEQFF. The CDR3 DNA is TGTGCCAGCAGTTACGATCTAGCGAGAAGCTCCTACAATGAGCAGTTCTTC.

V usage is TRBV7-8 and J usage is TRBJ2-1, with TRBD1 identical over 8 bases. CDR1 is SGHVS and CDR2 is FQNEAQ in the germline V gene. V gave up 1 base and J gave up 10 bases; unmatched junction bases: 12. The CDR3 spans 16 residues. CDR3 in DNA: TGTGCCAGCAGCTTAGAGGACAGGGTAATAGCAGGCGAGCAGTTCTTC. Protein product: CASSLEDRVIAGEQFF.

The chain links TRBV28 to TRBJ2-7; 7 nucleotides align to TRBD2. The germline gives CDR1 MDHEN, CDR2 SYDVKM. The J segment lost 9 bases and the V segment lost 2 bases, leaving 10 bases of the junction unmatched. The CDR3 is 14 amino acids. In nucleotides, the CDR3 is TGTGCCAGCAGTTTAAAGGCGGGAGCCCGGGCGCAGTACTTC. Residues: CASSLKAGARAQYF.

The chain recombines TRBV28 with TRBJ1-1, with D tentatively TRBD1 (5 bases). Trimming stripped 7 bases from V and 5 bases from J, with 23 bases between. The CDR3 runs to 16 residues. Germline values: CDR1 MDHEN, CDR2 SYDVKM. CDR3: CASIVGILTASTEAFF. CDR3 DNA: TGTGCCAGCATCGTAGGGATACTGACAGCTAGTACTGAAGCTTTCTTT.

This sequence joins TRBV5-1 and TRBJ2-7; TRBD2 is a possible D gene (6 bases). Germline CDR1 SGHRS, CDR2 YFSETQ. V was shortened by 3 bases and J by 5 bases, with 15 bases between the two germline ends. CDR3 length: 14 amino acids. The CDR3 coding sequence is TGCGCCAGCAGCTGGGGTTTCGGGGGAAACGAGCAGTACTTC. Its protein is CASSWGFGGNEQYF.

This clone was picked up one time. This rearrangement joins TRBV6-2 or TRBV6-3 to TRBJ1-2; D is possibly TRBD1 (6 bases). The CDR3 has 15 residues. Trimming stripped 2 bases from V and 4 bases from J, with 14 bases between. Germline CDR1 MNHEY, CDR2 SVGEGT. The CDR3: CASSYDRTEGYGYTF. The CDR3 nucleotides are TGTGCCAGCAGTTACGACCGGACAGAGGGCTATGGCTACACCTTC.

The chain is built from TRBV5-6 and TRBJ1-5; D remains unclear. The CDR3 loop spans 14 amino acids. Trimming took 1 base from V and 9 from J, leaving 14 bases between them. CDR1 and CDR2 (germline): SGHDT, YYEEEE. The CDR3 loop reads CASSLIGDKGPQHF. The CDR3 nucleotides are TGTGCCAGCAGCTTGATCGGGGATAAGGGGCCCCAGCATTTT.

V and J are TRBV7-8 and TRBJ2-2; TRBD2 aligns across 9 bases. The germline gives CDR1 SGHVS, CDR2 FQNEAQ. V lost 4 bases, J lost 4 bases, and 7 bases stayed unmatched. The length of the CDR3 is 16 residues. The CDR3 DNA is TGTGCCAGCAGCTCAGTAGGGACTAGCCCCACCGGGGAGCTGTTTTTT. This gives the protein CASSSVGTSPTGELFF.

This sequence joins TRBV5-6 and TRBJ2-1; TRBD2 agrees at 9 bases. The CDR3 has 15 residues. Germline V CDR1 and CDR2: SGHDT, YYEEEE. After removal of 4 bases from V and 4 bases from J, the junction contained 6 bases not matched to a gene. CDR3 region: CASSPGLARYNEQFF. Here the CDR3 DNA reads TGTGCCAGCAGCCCCGGACTAGCGCGATACAATGAGCAGTTCTTC.

The CDR3 here is CASSLGAGQSGANVLTF. The CDR3 DNA reads as TGTGCCAGCAGTTTAGGTGCGGGGCAATCTGGGGCCAACGTCCTGACTTTC. The chain combines TRBV27 with TRBJ2-6, with a weak D call TRBD2 (6 bases). V lost 2 bases to trimming and J lost 1 base, with 12 bases between them. Per the germline V gene, CDR1 is MNHEY and CDR2 is SMNVEV (reference sequence). This CDR3 comprises 17 residues.

The chain carries TRBV27 and TRBJ1-2; 9 nucleotides line up with TRBD1. The CDR3 length is 14 residues. CDR1 and CDR2 (germline): MNHEY, SMNVEV (reference sequence). Trimming removed 4 bases from V and 3 bases from J; junction bases left unmatched: 3. CDR3: CASSSRTGDYGYTF. DNA of the CDR3: TGTGCCAGCAGTTCAAGGACAGGGGACTATGGCTACACCTTC.